What follows are 5 T cell receptor beta chains derived from one specimen sequenced in a study of blood T cells in healthy people across ages. For the second PCR, which ran for about 6 to 11 cycles, a sample-barcoded 5' primer and a J-beta primer mix were used. Each CDR3 protein gets one entry after TCRdb re-called the 5' RACE reads with MiXCR. Counted here are 600,000 to 900,000 distinct CDR3 sequences, roughly 24% occurring once; the ten biggest clones make up 3%. This sample was also put to use in a study of T cells of mothers and their children.

The sequenced sample was blood. The source of these receptors is a boy between 10 and 17 years old in good health.

With regard to this clonotype: A junction end diverges from the germline sequence, so it may reflect a read error. This sequence joins TRBV12-3 or TRBV12-4 and TRBJ2-5; 11 bases fit TRBD2. The CDR3 has 15 amino acids. CDR3 residues: CASSPSGGQGNEQLF. The CDR3 DNA follows: TGTGCCAGCAGTCCTAGCGGGGGGCAAGGGAATGAGCAGCTCTTC.

This chain joins TRBV19 and TRBJ2-1; D may be TRBD1 (6 bases). The end of the DNA is better explained by TRBJ2-5, so the J call may be wrong. Per the germline V gene, CDR1 is LNHDA and CDR2 is SQIVND (reference sequence). This CDR3 has 14 residues. CDR3 amino acids: CASSIYGGEETQYF. The DNA of the CDR3 is TGTGCCAGTAGTATTTATGGGGGCGAGGAGACCCAGTACTTC.

This clonotype was seen a single time. V and J are TRBV6-1 and TRBJ2-1, with D uncertain. This CDR3 is built from 11 residues. Germline lookup yields CDR1 MNHNS and CDR2 SASEGT. The germline V and J ends were trimmed by 6 bases and 7 bases, with 7 bases remaining between them. Here the CDR3 DNA reads TGTGCCAGCAGGAACTGGAATGAGCAGTTCTTC. Encoded protein: CASRNWNEQFF.

J is TRBJ1-2 and V is TRBV5-1, with D possibly being TRBD1 (5 bases). V gave up 4 bases and J gave up 7 bases, with 17 bases separating them. Germline V gene sequence: CDR1 SGHRS, CDR2 YFSETQ. The CDR3 loop spans 14 amino acids. Here the CDR3 reads CASSPPGGSSGYTF. CDR3 bases: TGCGCCAGCAGCCCACCGGGGGGATCGAGTGGCTACACCTTC. The full variable domain, rest sourced from reference TRBV5-1 and TRBJ1-2, is KAGVTQTPRYLIKTRGQQVTLSCSPISGHRSVSWYQQTPGQGLQFLFEYFSETQRNKGNFPGRFSGRQFSNSRSEMNVSTLELGDSALYLCASSPPGGSSGYTFGSGTRLTVV.

This clonotype was picked up a small number of times. V gene TRBV2 combines with J gene TRBJ2-1; 9 nucleotides match TRBD2. Germline CDR1 and CDR2: SNHLY and FYNNEI. The CDR3 loop spans 14 amino acids. V was pared by 6 bases and J by 2 bases, with 2 bases of the junction left unmatched. CDR3 in DNA: TGTGCCAGCAGGGGACTAGCCGCCTACAATGAGCAGTTCTTC. As protein: CASRGLAAYNEQFF.